This T cell receptor (beta chain) stems from a study of OX40 agonist ivuxolimab in advanced cancers. Per the germline V gene, CDR1 is SQVTM and CDR2 is ANQGSEA. CDR3 size: 14 residues. The ends lost 6 bases at V and 2 bases at J; junction bases unmatched: 8. Assay: immunoSEQ multiplex PCR; the TCRdb copy retains only in-frame clones and omits some. The table records tens of thousands of clones, about 85% of them present only once. The clonotype originates from an adult with an advanced solid tumor such as melanoma, head and neck, liver or kidney cancer. The sequences come from CD4+ or CD8+ T cells sorted from blood, collected in a trial of the OX40 agonist ivuxolimab. V gene TRBV29-1 combines with J gene TRBJ2-3, with 7 bases fitting TRBD2. CDR3 nucleotide sequence: TGCAGCGTGGGGGGGGACTTCCACACAGATACGCAGTATTTT. Amino acids: CSVGGDFHTDTQYF.